These T cell receptor beta chains were read from a single sample in a study of shared T cell receptors in the human thymus. TCRdb's table, derived via immunoSEQ multiplex PCR, lists solely in-frame clones and lacks some. The sample holds about 380,000 clones, 85% to 95% seen once. Specimen: thymocytes. All receptors derive from a human donor. CDR3s leave out the opening cysteine and the closing phenylalanine or tryptophan. Each record gives: V gene, J gene, D gene, CDR3 protein. A D gene is named only where the DNA matches it firmly.

v_gene: TRBV11-1
j_gene: TRBJ1-1
d_gene: -
CDR3aa: ASSWGGENTEAF

v_gene: TRBV6-1
j_gene: TRBJ1-1
d_gene: -
CDR3aa: ASSENGRRDENTEAF

v_gene: TRBV28
j_gene: TRBJ1-1
d_gene: TRBD1
CDR3aa: ASSARQGRIPTPPEAF

v_gene: TRBV6-5
j_gene: TRBJ1-2
d_gene: -
CDR3aa: ASIKRGGSSYGYT

v_gene: TRBV18
j_gene: TRBJ1-1
d_gene: -
CDR3aa: ASSPPRKGNPMNTEAF

v_gene: TRBV6-1
j_gene: TRBJ2-5
d_gene: -
CDR3aa: ASYRAAPEETQY

v_gene: TRBV9
j_gene: TRBJ2-2
d_gene: TRBD2
CDR3aa: ASSALPGASGPNTGELF

v_gene: TRBV29-1
j_gene: TRBJ2-3
d_gene: -
CDR3aa: SVESLVTDTQY

v_gene: TRBV11-2
j_gene: TRBJ2-1
d_gene: -
CDR3aa: ASSLVPSIQYNNEQF

v_gene: TRBV2
j_gene: TRBJ2-7
d_gene: -
CDR3aa: ASSDCEQY

v_gene: TRBV12-5
j_gene: TRBJ1-2
d_gene: -
CDR3aa: ASGPKGGRSNYGYT

v_gene: TRBV7-2
j_gene: TRBJ2-5
d_gene: TRBD2
CDR3aa: ASSLGEAGDRETQY

v_gene: TRBV27
j_gene: TRBJ2-1
d_gene: TRBD2
CDR3aa: ASSWTSGDDNEQF

v_gene: TRBV2
j_gene: TRBJ2-7
d_gene: TRBD1
CDR3aa: ASQLTNRDRSSYEQY

v_gene: TRBV15
j_gene: TRBJ1-2
d_gene: -
CDR3aa: ATSGGGNYGYT

v_gene: TRBV27
j_gene: TRBJ2-2
d_gene: TRBD1
CDR3aa: ASRLKQGRAGELF

v_gene: TRBV10-3
j_gene: TRBJ2-7
d_gene: -
CDR3aa: AISESKRVVLPLSYEQY

v_gene: TRBV29-1
j_gene: TRBJ2-7
d_gene: TRBD1
CDR3aa: SVAAPRQGTAYEQY

v_gene: TRBV6-1
j_gene: TRBJ2-2
d_gene: TRBD1
CDR3aa: ASSEFGTGKAGELF

v_gene: TRBV27
j_gene: TRBJ2-2
d_gene: TRBD1
CDR3aa: ASSPRTGRTGELF

v_gene: TRBV27
j_gene: TRBJ1-1
d_gene: -
CDR3aa: ASSSLPRRNTEAF

v_gene: TRBV28
j_gene: TRBJ1-2
d_gene: TRBD1
CDR3aa: ASSGGDYGYT

v_gene: TRBV28
j_gene: TRBJ1-2
d_gene: TRBD1
CDR3aa: ASTAPETGGGHRRGYT

v_gene: TRBV5-8
j_gene: TRBJ2-7
d_gene: TRBD2
CDR3aa: ASSLLALAGEDYEQY

v_gene: TRBV19
j_gene: TRBJ2-5
d_gene: -
CDR3aa: ASSNAKETQY

v_gene: TRBV11-2
j_gene: TRBJ1-4
d_gene: -
CDR3aa: ASSLPLQGLSNEKLF

v_gene: TRBV14
j_gene: TRBJ2-1
d_gene: TRBD2
CDR3aa: ASSQDSGLTPHNEQF

v_gene: TRBV7-3
j_gene: TRBJ2-2
d_gene: TRBD2
CDR3aa: ASTDPTGGYGELF

v_gene: TRBV28
j_gene: TRBJ2-7
d_gene: -
CDR3aa: ASSFRGGPYEQY

v_gene: TRBV27
j_gene: TRBJ2-7
d_gene: TRBD1
CDR3aa: ASSFKTGRDEQY

v_gene: TRBV9
j_gene: TRBJ1-4
d_gene: -
CDR3aa: ASSVGITNEKLF

v_gene: TRBV2
j_gene: TRBJ1-5
d_gene: -
CDR3aa: ASSLDQPQH

v_gene: TRBV6-4
j_gene: TRBJ2-5
d_gene: -
CDR3aa: ASSEKVFNQETQY

v_gene: TRBV10-1
j_gene: TRBJ2-5
d_gene: TRBD1
CDR3aa: ASSNPDRGIQETQY

v_gene: TRBV13
j_gene: TRBJ2-7
d_gene: TRBD1
CDR3aa: ASSQLSGTGDEQY

v_gene: TRBV4-2
j_gene: TRBJ1-4
d_gene: -
CDR3aa: ASSQDGRGKREKLF

v_gene: TRBV23-1
j_gene: TRBJ2-1
d_gene: TRBD2
CDR3aa: ASTEAGERVVCNEQF

v_gene: TRBV5-1
j_gene: TRBJ1-1
d_gene: -
CDR3aa: ASGKGGNTEAF

v_gene: TRBV30
j_gene: TRBJ2-1
d_gene: TRBD2
CDR3aa: AWSTNTSGNNYNEQF

v_gene: TRBV4-1
j_gene: TRBJ2-1
d_gene: -
CDR3aa: ASSQAAREMNEQF

v_gene: TRBV29-1
j_gene: TRBJ2-1
d_gene: -
CDR3aa: SLLLSDGEQF

v_gene: TRBV6-5
j_gene: TRBJ2-1
d_gene: -
CDR3aa: ASSSRAWGNEQF

v_gene: TRBV10-2
j_gene: TRBJ2-7
d_gene: TRBD2
CDR3aa: ASSESSRGLAGDTSYEQY

v_gene: TRBV7-2
j_gene: TRBJ2-7
d_gene: -
CDR3aa: ASSLVCRNHEQY

v_gene: TRBV5-4
j_gene: TRBJ1-2
d_gene: -
CDR3aa: ASSFYTEGNGYT

v_gene: TRBV29-1
j_gene: TRBJ2-1
d_gene: TRBD2
CDR3aa: SVEGRLAPSSYNEQF

v_gene: TRBV18
j_gene: TRBJ1-3
d_gene: TRBD1
CDR3aa: ASSPPRTTGQSGNTIY

v_gene: TRBV5-1
j_gene: TRBJ2-1
d_gene: TRBD2
CDR3aa: ASSGTSTYNEQF

v_gene: TRBV21-1
j_gene: TRBJ2-7
d_gene: -
CDR3aa: ASSKRRKDYEQY

v_gene: TRBV18
j_gene: TRBJ2-7
d_gene: -
CDR3aa: ASSPQRFKRVGYEQY

v_gene: TRBV6-1
j_gene: TRBJ2-7
d_gene: -
CDR3aa: ASSIRGYGGEQY